The 15 T cell receptor beta chains below were found in one sample sequenced in a study of tumor-infiltrating lymphocytes in primary liver carcinoma. Investigators took RNA and DNA out together from about 19-30 mg of unsorted bulk tissue. A constant-region primer primed TCR beta cDNA synthesis from 450 to 550 ng of total RNA. A slightly modified ARM-PCR protocol with three nested multiplex PCR rounds produced these TCR beta libraries. TRBV1-TRBV30 forward primers paired with a C-beta reverse primer were used in the first two PCR rounds, which ran roughly 11 cycles each. MiXCR, applied by TCRdb to the multiplex PCR reads, yields one record per CDR3 protein. Here the sample spans roughly 23,000 distinct CDR3 sequences, 65% to 85% being singletons. The specimen was liver tumor tissue from sampling region 1. Subset here: tumor region T1, superior pole. Receptors originate from a man aged 35 to 55 with primary liver carcinoma and hepatitis B virus infection.

This clonotype was seen repeatedly, ten times or more. The rearrangement joins TRBV5-1 to TRBJ2-1; perhaps D is TRBD1 or TRBD2 (5 bases each). Germline V gene data show CDR1 as SGHRS and CDR2 as YFSETQ. V lost 2 bases and J lost 0, with 12 bases in between. This CDR3 has 16 amino acids. CDR3 region: CASSLGGTNSYNEQFF. The CDR3 DNA reads as TGCGCCAGCAGCTTAGGTGGGACGAACTCCTACAATGAGCAGTTCTTC.

This clonotype came up many times. This CDR3 is CASSLRRSTTGTDTQYF. Written as DNA, the CDR3 is TGTGCCAGCAGCTTAAGAAGATCCACCACCGGGACAGATACGCAGTATTTT. The chain recombines TRBV11-2 with TRBJ2-3; D remains unclear. Germline CDR1 reads SGHAT; CDR2 reads FQNNGV. Trimming took off 2 bases at V and 3 bases at J, with 18 bases between the two ends. CDR3 length: 17 amino acids.

This clonotype was recorded a few times. An end of the junction differs from the germline gene, which may be a read error. V and J are TRBV29-1 and TRBJ2-7; 7 bases agree with TRBD2. The CDR3 runs 12 residues. Germline V CDR1 and CDR2: SQVTM, ANQGSEA. The CDR3 nucleotides read TGCAGCGTTCGTCAGGGAGGGAACGAGCACTGCTTC. Its translation: CSVRQGGNEHCF.

Turning to this clonotype: At one of its ends the junction is not consistent with the germline gene, which may arise from a read error. The CDR3 DNA is TGCGCTAGCAGCCAGTGGGACAGGAACTATGGCTACACCTTC. It codes for CASSQWDRNYGYTF. This rearrangement joins TRBV4-1 to TRBJ1-2; the match to TRBD1 covers 8 bases. The CDR3 covers 14 residues. Germline-derived CDR1 and CDR2 are MGHRA and YSYEKL.

A remark on this clonotype: The junction differs from germline at one of its ends, possibly a read error. The rearrangement links TRBV11-2 to TRBJ2-7; no firm D call. This CDR3 is 16 amino acids long. Germline V gene sequence: CDR1 SGHAT, CDR2 FQNNGV. As DNA, the CDR3 is TGTGCCAGTAGCTTCAATGTGACCAGCCTCTCCTACGAGCAGTACTTC. This translates into CASSFNVTSLSYEQYF.

Turning to this clonotype: Compared with germline, one end of the junction differs, possibly owing to a read error. The chain carries TRBV11-2 and TRBJ1-6, with a weak D call TRBD1 (6 bases). This CDR3 spans 15 amino acids. Germline CDR1 reads SGHAT; CDR2 reads FQNNGV. The CDR3 coding sequence is TGTGCCAGGAGCTTAGATCCGGGGGCCAATTCACCCCTCCACTTT. Its protein is CARSLDPGANSPLHF.

About this clonotype: A much larger clone differs from this one at a single base, so this may be a read error. This sequence joins TRBV7-9 and TRBJ2-7; tentatively, D is TRBD2 (6 bases). Deletions cut 5 bases from V and 9 bases from J, with 14 bases between. CDR1 is SEHNR and CDR2 is FQNEAQ in the germline V gene (reference sequence). The CDR3 extends over 12 amino acids. The CDR3 DNA reads as TGTGCCAGCAGCCTTGGGACTCTGCCGCAGTACTTC. As protein: CASSLGTLPQYF.

This clonotype was seen a single time. At one boundary the junction diverges from the germline segment, which might be a read error. The gene calls are TRBV6-6 and TRBJ2-7; maybe TRBD2 (5 bases). Matching the DNA end better, TRBJ2-3 makes the J call doubtful. The CDR3 is 15 amino acids. From germline, CDR1 is MNHNY and CDR2 SVGAGI (reference sequence). CDR3 amino acids: CACRPAISGIYEQYF. The CDR3 region has the DNA TGCGCCTGCAGGCCCGCTATTTCCGGGATCTACGAGCAGTATTTT.

In the case of this clonotype: Germline is not matched at one junction end, which may reflect a read error. The rearrangement joins TRBV6-2 or TRBV6-3 to TRBJ2-7; 11 bases map to TRBD2. Per the germline V gene, CDR1 is MNHEY and CDR2 is SVGEGT. This CDR3 comprises 15 residues. CDR3 residues: CANSRWTSGHYEQNF. DNA for the CDR3: TGTGCCAACAGCCGGTGGACTAGCGGGCACTACGAGCAGAACTTC.

The table lists this clonotype with many counts. The chain carries TRBV28 and TRBJ2-7, with D possibly TRBD2 on 5 matching bases. V dropped 4 bases and J dropped 5 bases, with 27 bases sitting between them. The CDR3 length is 18 residues. Germline CDR1 reads MDHEN; CDR2 reads SYDVKM. The CDR3 spells CASSWDPPGAADYHEQYF. CDR3 coding DNA: TGTGCCAGCAGTTGGGATCCTCCTGGAGCGGCTGACTACCACGAGCAGTACTTC.

On this clonotype: The conserved phenylalanine or tryptophan normally closing the CDR3 is absent here, so this likely arose from a read error. The chain combines TRBV11-2 with TRBJ2-1; D is unclear. The germline gives CDR1 SGHAT, CDR2 FQNNGV. The CDR3 length is 14 residues. The CDR3 here is CASSLYRQVSEQFL. CDR3 nucleotides: TGTGCTAGCAGCTTATACCGGCAAGTTAGTGAGCAGTTCCTC.

This clonotype was seen repeatedly, ten times or more. A read error may produce the germline difference seen at one junction end. The chain is built from TRBV6-6 and TRBJ1-6; unclear D gene. CDR1 and CDR2 from the germline V gene are MNHNY and SVGAGI (reference sequence). CDR3 size: 14 residues. The CDR3 is CAGSYTAMDSPLHF. The CDR3 DNA sequence: TGTGCCGGCAGTTACACAGCGATGGATTCACCCCTCCACTTT.

This clonotype has a count of ten or more. This chain uses TRBV28 with TRBJ2-1; D not resolved. The CDR3 has 17 amino acids. Germline V lookup: CDR1 MDHEN, CDR2 SYDVKM. Trimming shortened V by 2 bases and J by 0 bases, and 14 bases separated the two germline ends. The CDR3, as DNA: TGTGCCAGCAGTTTAAACTCGGGCGGAAGCTCCTACAATGAGCAGTTCTTC. The encoded protein is CASSLNSGGSSYNEQFF.

The chain couples TRBV5-6 to TRBJ2-7; D remains ambiguous. Trimming stripped 0 bases from V and 10 bases from J, with 14 bases between. The CDR3 spans 13 residues. Germline V gene data show CDR1 as SGHDT and CDR2 as YYEEEE. CDR3 sequence reads: CASSLATEFCQYF. DNA for the CDR3: TGTGCCAGCAGCTTGGCAACCGAGTTTTGTCAGTACTTC.

The genes are TRBV11-2 and TRBJ2-7; perhaps TRBD2 as D (5 bases). The CDR3 is made up of 15 amino acids. Germline CDR1 and CDR2: SGHAT and FQNNGV. V lost 2 bases and J 5 bases, leaving 16 bases between the germline ends. CDR3 DNA: TGTGCCAGCAGCTTATCATCGGGGAATACGCACGAGCAGTACTTC. Its protein is CASSLSSGNTHEQYF.